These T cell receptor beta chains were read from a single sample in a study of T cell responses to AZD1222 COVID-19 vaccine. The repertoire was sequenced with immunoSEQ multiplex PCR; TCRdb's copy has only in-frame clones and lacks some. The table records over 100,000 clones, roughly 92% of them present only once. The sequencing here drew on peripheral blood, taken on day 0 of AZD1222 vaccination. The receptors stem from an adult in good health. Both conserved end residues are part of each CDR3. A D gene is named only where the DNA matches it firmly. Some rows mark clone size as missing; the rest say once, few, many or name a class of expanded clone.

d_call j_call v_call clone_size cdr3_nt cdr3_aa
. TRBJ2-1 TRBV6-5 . TGTGCCAGCAGTCACCGGGGGACAGCCAATGAGCAGTTCTTC CASSHRGTANEQFF
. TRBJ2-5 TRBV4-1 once TGCGCCAGCAGCCAAGAGGGAAGGGTGGGAGGCGAGACCCAGTACTTC CASSQEGRVGGETQYF
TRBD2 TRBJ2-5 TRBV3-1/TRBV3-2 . TGTGCCAGCAGCCAAGCACCCGGACTAGCGGGGATCCAAGAGACCCAGTACTTC CASSQAPGLAGIQETQYF
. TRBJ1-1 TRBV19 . TGTGCCAGTAGTTCTACAGGGTTGGGCACTGAAGCTTTCTTT CASSSTGLGTEAFF
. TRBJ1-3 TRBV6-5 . TGTGCCAGCAGATATCAAAACACCATATATTTT CASRYQNTIYF
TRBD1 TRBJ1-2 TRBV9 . TGTGCCAGCAGCCCCCGGACAGGGGGAATTAACTATGGCTACACCTTC CASSPRTGGINYGYTF
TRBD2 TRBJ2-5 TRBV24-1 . TGTGCCACCAGTGATCACCAATTAGCGGGAGAAGAGACCCAGTACTTC CATSDHQLAGEETQYF
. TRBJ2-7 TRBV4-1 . TGCGCCAGCAGCCAAGAATGGACACCCGGCCACGAGCAGTACTTC CASSQEWTPGHEQYF
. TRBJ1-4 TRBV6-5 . TGTGCCAGCCTCAGGACCGACCCTGAAAAACTGTTTTTT CASLRTDPEKLFF
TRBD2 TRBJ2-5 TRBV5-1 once TGCGCCAGCAGCCTCTCACTAGCGGGGGGGGAGACCCAGTACTTC CASSLSLAGGETQYF
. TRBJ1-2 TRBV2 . TGTGCCAGCGGGGATAACTATGGCTACACCTTC CASGDNYGYTF
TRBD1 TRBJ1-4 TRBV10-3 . TGTGCCATCAGTGAGAGGTCAGGGGGCTCGGAAAAACTGTTTTTT CAISERSGGSEKLFF
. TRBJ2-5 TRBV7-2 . TGTGCCAGCAGCTTGGGACACCTTCAAGAGACCCAGTACTTC CASSLGHLQETQYF
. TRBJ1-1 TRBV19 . TGTGCCAGTACCGGGACTCAACTACGCGAAGCTTTCTTT CASTGTQLREAFF
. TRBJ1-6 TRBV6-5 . TGTGCCAGCAGTTACTCGACAAGGGGGAATAATTCACCCCTCCACTTT CASSYSTRGNNSPLHF
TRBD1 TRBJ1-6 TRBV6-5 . TGTGCCAGCAGGGCTCAGGGGGCAGCTAATTCACCCCTCCACTTT CASRAQGAANSPLHF
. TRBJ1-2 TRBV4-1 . TGCGCCAGCAGCCAAGATCCCAGTGGACTTCCCTATGGCTACACCTTC CASSQDPSGLPYGYTF
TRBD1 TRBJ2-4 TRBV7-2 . TGTGCCAGCAGCCCGCGGACAGGAGAAAACATTCAGTACTTC CASSPRTGENIQYF
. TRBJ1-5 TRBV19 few TGTGCCAGTAGTATCTTCCCGGGGGAGGGGGATCAGCCCCAGCATTTT CASSIFPGEGDQPQHF
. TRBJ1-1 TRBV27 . TGTGCCAGCAGTTCTTACAGGGATACTGAAGCTTTCTTT CASSSYRDTEAFF
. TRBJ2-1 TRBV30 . TGTGCCTGGAAGAGGCAGGGAGCGAATGAGCAGTTCTTC CAWKRQGANEQFF
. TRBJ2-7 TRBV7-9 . TGTGCCAGCAGCTTAGTCCAGGGCCACTACGAGCAGTACTTC CASSLVQGHYEQYF
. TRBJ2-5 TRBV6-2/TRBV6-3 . TGTGCCAGCAGTTCCATTCGCCGGGGTACCTGGGAGACCCAGTACTTC CASSSIRRGTWETQYF
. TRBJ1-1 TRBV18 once TGTGCCAGCTCACCAATGAACACTGAAGCTTTCTTT CASSPMNTEAFF
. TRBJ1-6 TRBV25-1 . TGTGCCAGCAGTGTGGGTTCCGGATATAATTCACCCCTCCACTTT CASSVGSGYNSPLHF
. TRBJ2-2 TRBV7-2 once TGTGCCAGCAGCCCGCGGGACTTTTTCACCGGGGAGCTGTTTTTT CASSPRDFFTGELFF
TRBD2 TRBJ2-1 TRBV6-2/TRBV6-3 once TGTGCCAGCAGTTCACTCCGGGACTACCGCTACAATGAGCAGTTCTTC CASSSLRDYRYNEQFF
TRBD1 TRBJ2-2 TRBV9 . TGTGCCAGCAGCAAGGACAGGGGCACCGGGGAGCTGTTTTTT CASSKDRGTGELFF
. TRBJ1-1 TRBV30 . TGTGCCTGGAGTGGATTGGAGGGCACTGAAGCTTTCTTT CAWSGLEGTEAFF
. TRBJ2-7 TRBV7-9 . TGTGCCAGCAGTCGGGACGGCTATAAGCAGTACTTC CASSRDGYKQYF
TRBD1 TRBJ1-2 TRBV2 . TGTGCCAGCAGTGGGGACAGGGGGCGCGGGAACACCTTC CASSGDRGRGNTF
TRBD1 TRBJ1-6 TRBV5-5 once TGTGCCAGCAGCTTGCGACAGGGCGATTCACCCCTCCACTTT CASSLRQGDSPLHF
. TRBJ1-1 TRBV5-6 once TGTGCCAGCAGCACCCACACTGAAGCTTTCTTT CASSTHTEAFF
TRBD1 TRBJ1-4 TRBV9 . TGTGCCAGCAGCCAAACAGGGGGAACTAATGAAAAACTGTTTTTT CASSQTGGTNEKLFF
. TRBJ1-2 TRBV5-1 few TGCGCCAGCCGGCAGGGTACCAGCTATGGCTACACCTTC CASRQGTSYGYTF
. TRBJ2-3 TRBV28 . TGTGCCAGCAGTTTGTCTAGCACAGATACGCAGTATTTT CASSLSSTDTQYF
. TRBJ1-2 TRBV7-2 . TGTGCCAGCAGACCAGCTACAGGGTTAGGCTACACCTTC CASRPATGLGYTF
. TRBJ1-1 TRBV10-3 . TGTGCCATCAGTGAACACCAACAGGACAGCGGCACTGAAGCTTTCTTT CAISEHQQDSGTEAFF
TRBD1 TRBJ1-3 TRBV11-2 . TGTGCCAGCAGCTTAGGGGCAGGGGGGAACTCTGGAAACACCATATATTTT CASSLGAGGNSGNTIYF
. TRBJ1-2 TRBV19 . TGTGCCAGTAGTCCGGACAAGAACTATGGCTACACCTTC CASSPDKNYGYTF
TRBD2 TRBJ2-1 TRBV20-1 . TGCAGTGCTAGTAGCCTAGCGGGAGGAGGCAGCCATGAGCAGTTCTTC CSASSLAGGGSHEQFF
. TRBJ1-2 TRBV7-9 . TGTGCCAGCAGCTTAGCGGAGGGTGGCGGCTACACCTTC CASSLAEGGGYTF
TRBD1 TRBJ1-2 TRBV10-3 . TGTGCCACCAGAACGGACAGGGGGCAAGGCTACACCTTC CATRTDRGQGYTF
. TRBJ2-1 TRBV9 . TGTGCCAGCAGCGTACGGGGCGGGACCGCCGGTTACAATGAGCAGTTCTTC CASSVRGGTAGYNEQFF
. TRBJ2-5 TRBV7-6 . TGTGCCAGCAGGCTAGGGGAGACCCAGTACTTC CASRLGETQYF
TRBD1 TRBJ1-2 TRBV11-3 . TGTGCCAGCAGCTTGCGACAGGGGCAACGCGACTATGGCTACACCTTC CASSLRQGQRDYGYTF
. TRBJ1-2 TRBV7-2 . TGTGCCAGCAGCACGGACCTTCTCGGCTACACCTTC CASSTDLLGYTF
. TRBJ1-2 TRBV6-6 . TGTGCCAGCAGTACACCGGGGCCAACTAACTATGGCTACACCTTC CASSTPGPTNYGYTF
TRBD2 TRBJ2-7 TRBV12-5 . TGTGCTAGTGCCTCCCCGGGGGGAGAGCAGTACTTC CASASPGGEQYF
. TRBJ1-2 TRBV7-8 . TGTGCCAGCAGCGCGACAGGCCATGGCTACACCTTC CASSATGHGYTF
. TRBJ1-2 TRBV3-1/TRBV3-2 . TGTGCCAGCCCTCCCCGGGGCAACTATGGCTACACCTTC CASPPRGNYGYTF
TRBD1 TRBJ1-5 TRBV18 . TGTGCCAGCTCACCAGGGACAGGGGATCAGCCCCAGCATTTT CASSPGTGDQPQHF
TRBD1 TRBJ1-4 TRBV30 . TGTGCCTGGACCCGGACAGGCGAAAAACTGTTTTTT CAWTRTGEKLFF